This T cell receptor beta chain was profiled in a study of T cell changes during pregnancy in multiple sclerosis (dated by TCRdb to between 2018 and 2021). Context from the whole study: The study examined how the T cell repertoire changed over the course of pregnancy in women with multiple sclerosis.

Library construction relied on the immunoSEQ multiplex PCR assay. As stored in TCRdb, this immuneACCESS dataset retains in-frame rearrangements with V and J assigned. A fraction of the clones does not appear; measured against another copy, unresolved V genes explain less than half of the discrepancy, and the remainder lacks a known reason. This sample comprises tens of thousands of clones, roughly 92% of them detected only once. Together, the top ten hold 0.65% to 0.9% of the sample. CDR1 and CDR2 were assigned from the germline V gene as SGHVS and FNYEAQ. Between the V and J ends, shortened by 5 bases and 3 bases respectively, the junction contains 16 bases. The CDR3 covers 16 residues, taking in both the cysteine and the phenylalanine. Kept here is only the CDR3 DNA, which spans 48 bases and is read in frame from base 1. About this clone itself: The antigen this receptor binds is unknown. Per-nucleotide qualities are absent, and no much larger clonotype sits a single base away.

This clonotype was sampled from a female donor with multiple sclerosis, enrolled in a pregnancy study. The sample was peripheral blood, taken in the first trimester of pregnancy. The sequence joins TRBV7-6 to TRBJ2-2; matching of 5 bases hints at TRBD1 as the D gene. This receptor carries the CDR3 CASSPPGQGYTGELFF. The sequenced DNA: TGTGCCAGCAGCCCCCCCGGGCAGGGTTACACCGGGGAGCTGTTTTTT.